The rows below give T cell receptor beta chains drawn from one sample of a study of shared clonotypes between healthy human individuals. Measured with immunoSEQ multiplex PCR; TCRdb has only the in-frame clones, and not every one. The sample consists of about 1,500,000 clones, roughly 96% of them appearing once. The sequencing input was naive CD4+ T cells sorted from blood. The receptors come from a young man in good health. CDR3s include the opening cysteine and the closing phenylalanine or tryptophan. The order of the fields is J gene, V gene, CDR3 protein.

J gene: TRBJ2-5
V gene: TRBV5-1
CDR3 protein: CASSLEGLETQYF

J gene: TRBJ1-2
V gene: TRBV18
CDR3 protein: CASSPPPGGGSYGYTF

J gene: TRBJ2-2
V gene: TRBV7-9
CDR3 protein: CASSSLAREGDGELFF

J gene: TRBJ1-3
V gene: TRBV5-8
CDR3 protein: CASSLEPSSGNTIYF

J gene: TRBJ1-4
V gene: TRBV5-4
CDR3 protein: CASSFGAATNEKLFF

J gene: TRBJ2-1
V gene: TRBV19
CDR3 protein: CASSARDSTEQFF

J gene: TRBJ1-5
V gene: TRBV7-9
CDR3 protein: CASSPQGPSNQPQHF

J gene: TRBJ2-7
V gene: TRBV7-8
CDR3 protein: CASSKYRDKPYEQYF

J gene: TRBJ1-3
V gene: TRBV5-4
CDR3 protein: CASSYGTGALSGNTIYF

J gene: TRBJ2-1
V gene: TRBV9
CDR3 protein: CASSVRLAGVGLNEQFF

J gene: TRBJ1-4
V gene: TRBV5-1
CDR3 protein: CASSSQGSHEKLFF

J gene: TRBJ2-3
V gene: TRBV7-9
CDR3 protein: CASSLDWDTQYF

J gene: TRBJ2-7
V gene: TRBV5-1
CDR3 protein: CASSADTAMEQYF

J gene: TRBJ1-1
V gene: TRBV9
CDR3 protein: CASTPTGGRWTEAFF

J gene: TRBJ2-1
V gene: TRBV12-5
CDR3 protein: CASGWELGFEQFF

J gene: TRBJ2-1
V gene: TRBV27
CDR3 protein: CASSLGLAGADEQFF

J gene: TRBJ1-1
V gene: TRBV6-5
CDR3 protein: CASTQGPGGATEAFF

J gene: TRBJ2-7
V gene: TRBV5-4
CDR3 protein: CASSLGTPSSSYEQYF

J gene: TRBJ2-5
V gene: TRBV11-2
CDR3 protein: CASSLGLDERETQYF

J gene: TRBJ1-5
V gene: TRBV7-2
CDR3 protein: CASSLVGGAVNQPQHF

J gene: TRBJ2-3
V gene: TRBV5-6
CDR3 protein: CASSSVAGTDTQYF

J gene: TRBJ2-7
V gene: TRBV2
CDR3 protein: CASSARVPNEQYF

J gene: TRBJ2-1
V gene: TRBV6-6
CDR3 protein: CASSYNWGATYNEQFF

J gene: TRBJ2-1
V gene: TRBV27
CDR3 protein: CASSYRGGENEQFF

J gene: TRBJ1-1
V gene: TRBV25-1
CDR3 protein: CASSEFPHTEAFF

J gene: TRBJ2-3
V gene: TRBV5-4
CDR3 protein: CASNPAGALETDTQYF

J gene: TRBJ2-7
V gene: TRBV6-5
CDR3 protein: CASSSTGAAYEQYF

J gene: TRBJ1-1
V gene: TRBV5-1
CDR3 protein: CASSATGQSNTEAFF

J gene: TRBJ2-1
V gene: TRBV7-3
CDR3 protein: CASSLTPWPGGTYNEQFF

J gene: TRBJ1-3
V gene: TRBV19
CDR3 protein: CASKADSHPSRNTIYF

J gene: TRBJ1-2
V gene: TRBV7-2
CDR3 protein: CASSSTYAGRDGYTF

J gene: TRBJ2-1
V gene: TRBV4-3
CDR3 protein: CASSLPRGGGNEQFF

J gene: TRBJ2-1
V gene: TRBV5-1
CDR3 protein: CASSGTGTGSYNEQFF

J gene: TRBJ2-4
V gene: TRBV2
CDR3 protein: CASSDRSPSPVAKNIQYF

J gene: TRBJ2-3
V gene: TRBV4-1
CDR3 protein: CASTTRFPATDTQYF

J gene: TRBJ2-5
V gene: TRBV28
CDR3 protein: CASRGRETQYF

J gene: TRBJ2-7
V gene: TRBV15
CDR3 protein: CATSRGFEQYF

J gene: TRBJ2-7
V gene: TRBV2
CDR3 protein: CASSDSGTRYSYEQYF

J gene: TRBJ2-5
V gene: TRBV30
CDR3 protein: CAWSKGRREETQYF

J gene: TRBJ2-3
V gene: TRBV6-5
CDR3 protein: CASKPGGGRTQYF

J gene: TRBJ2-5
V gene: TRBV10-2
CDR3 protein: CASSHNRGPGETQYF

J gene: TRBJ1-1
V gene: TRBV5-1
CDR3 protein: CASSRQTQGLNTEAFF

J gene: TRBJ2-7
V gene: TRBV4-2
CDR3 protein: CASSQSSGPTYEQYF

J gene: TRBJ2-7
V gene: TRBV7-2
CDR3 protein: CASSLRGGGSYEQYF

J gene: TRBJ1-1
V gene: TRBV27
CDR3 protein: CASSGPGRNYTEAFF

J gene: TRBJ2-7
V gene: TRBV20-1
CDR3 protein: CSAPVFGEQYF

J gene: TRBJ2-1
V gene: TRBV7-2
CDR3 protein: CASSSRPFSYNEQFF

J gene: TRBJ1-3
V gene: TRBV6-1
CDR3 protein: CASSGDSLPANTIYF

J gene: TRBJ1-1
V gene: TRBV7-8
CDR3 protein: CASSLTGNTEAFF

J gene: TRBJ1-4
V gene: TRBV27
CDR3 protein: CASSLWGYPGQGALNGELFF

J gene: TRBJ2-7
V gene: TRBV5-5
CDR3 protein: CASSPLAAPLEQYF

J gene: TRBJ1-2
V gene: TRBV6-6
CDR3 protein: CASSYDYLLGYTF

J gene: TRBJ2-2
V gene: TRBV5-1
CDR3 protein: CASTAGANTGELFF

J gene: TRBJ1-5
V gene: TRBV18
CDR3 protein: CASSLTRVSNQPQHF

J gene: TRBJ2-2
V gene: TRBV6-1
CDR3 protein: CASTAKTNTGELFF

J gene: TRBJ2-5
V gene: TRBV5-1
CDR3 protein: CASGIQGRQETQYF

J gene: TRBJ1-4
V gene: TRBV18
CDR3 protein: CASSPGENEKLFF

J gene: TRBJ2-7
V gene: TRBV5-1
CDR3 protein: CASSAGLAGGGNEQYF